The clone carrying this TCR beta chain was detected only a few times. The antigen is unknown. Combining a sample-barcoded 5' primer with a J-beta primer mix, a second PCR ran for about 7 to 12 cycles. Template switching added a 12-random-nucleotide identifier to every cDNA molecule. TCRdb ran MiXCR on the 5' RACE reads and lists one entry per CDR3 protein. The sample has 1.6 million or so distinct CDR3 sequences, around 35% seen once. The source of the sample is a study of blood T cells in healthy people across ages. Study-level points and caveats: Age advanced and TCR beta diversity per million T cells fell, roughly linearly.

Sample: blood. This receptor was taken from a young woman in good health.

In DNA form, the CDR3 reads TGTGCCACCAGCCTCACGGGCTCCTACAATGAGCAGTTCTTC. It encodes CATSLTGSYNEQFF. This chain connects TRBV15 to TRBJ2-1; D is uncertain. The CDR3 has 14 amino acids. V dropped 5 bases and J dropped 0 bases, with 8 bases sitting between them. Germline V gene lookup returns CDR1 LNHNV and CDR2 YYDKDF (reference sequence). Full variable domain (missing parts from reference TRBV15 and TRBJ2-1): DAMVIQNPRYQVTQFGKPVTLSCSQTLNHNVMYWYQQKSSQAPKLLFHYYDKDFNNEADTPDNFQSRRPNTSFCFLDIRSPGLGDTAMYLCATSLTGSYNEQFFGPGTRLTVL.